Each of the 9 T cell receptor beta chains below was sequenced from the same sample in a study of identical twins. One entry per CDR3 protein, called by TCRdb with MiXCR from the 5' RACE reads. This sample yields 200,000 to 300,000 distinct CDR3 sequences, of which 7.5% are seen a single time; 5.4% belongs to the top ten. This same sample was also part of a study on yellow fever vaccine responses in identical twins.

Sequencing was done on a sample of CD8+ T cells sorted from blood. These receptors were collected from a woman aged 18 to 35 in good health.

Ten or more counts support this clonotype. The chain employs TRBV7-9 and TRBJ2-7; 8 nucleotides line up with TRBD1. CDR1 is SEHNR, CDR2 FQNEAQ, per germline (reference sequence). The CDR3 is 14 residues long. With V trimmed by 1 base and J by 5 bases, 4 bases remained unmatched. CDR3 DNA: TGTGCCAGCAGCTTAGTACAGGGGGTTCACGAGCAGTACTTC. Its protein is CASSLVQGVHEQYF.

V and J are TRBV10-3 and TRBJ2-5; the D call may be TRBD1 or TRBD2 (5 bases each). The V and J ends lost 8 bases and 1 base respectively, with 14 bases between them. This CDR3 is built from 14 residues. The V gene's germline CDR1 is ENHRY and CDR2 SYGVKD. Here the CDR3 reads CAIGDRDSQETQYF. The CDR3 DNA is TGTGCCATCGGGGACCGAGACTCCCAAGAGACCCAGTACTTC.

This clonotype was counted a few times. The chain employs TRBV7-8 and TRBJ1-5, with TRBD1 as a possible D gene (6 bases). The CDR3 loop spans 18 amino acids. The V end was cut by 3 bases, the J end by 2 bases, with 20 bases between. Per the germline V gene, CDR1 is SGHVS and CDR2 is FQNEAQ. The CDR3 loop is CASSLGGRMPARNQPQHF. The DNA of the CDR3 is TGTGCCAGCAGCTTGGGGGGCCGTATGCCCGCCCGCAATCAGCCCCAGCATTTT.

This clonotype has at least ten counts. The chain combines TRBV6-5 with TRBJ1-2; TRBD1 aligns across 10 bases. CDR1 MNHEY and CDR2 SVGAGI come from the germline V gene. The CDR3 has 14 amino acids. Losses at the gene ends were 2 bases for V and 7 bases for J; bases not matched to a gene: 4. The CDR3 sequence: CASSYLDRGLGYTF. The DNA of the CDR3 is TGTGCCAGCAGTTACCTAGACAGGGGGCTTGGCTACACCTTC.

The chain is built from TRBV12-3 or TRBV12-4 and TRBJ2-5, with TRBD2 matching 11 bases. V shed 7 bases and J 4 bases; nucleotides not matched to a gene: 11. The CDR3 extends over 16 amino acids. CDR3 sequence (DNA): TGTGCCAGCACCACCCCGGGGACTAGCGGCGGAGAGACCCAGTACTTC. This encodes CASTTPGTSGGETQYF.

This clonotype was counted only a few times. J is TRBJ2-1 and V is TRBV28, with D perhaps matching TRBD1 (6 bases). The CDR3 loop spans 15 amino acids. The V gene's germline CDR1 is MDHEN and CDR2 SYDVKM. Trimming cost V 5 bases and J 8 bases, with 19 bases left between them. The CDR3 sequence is CASSLMGAGYDEQFF. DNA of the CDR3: TGTGCCAGCAGTCTCATGGGGGCAGGGTACGATGAGCAGTTCTTC.

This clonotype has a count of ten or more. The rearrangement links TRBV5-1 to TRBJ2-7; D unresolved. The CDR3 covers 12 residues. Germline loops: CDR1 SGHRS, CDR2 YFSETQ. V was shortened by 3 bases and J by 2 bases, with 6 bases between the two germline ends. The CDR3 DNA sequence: TGCGCCAGCAGCTCCCGGGCCTACGAGCAGTACTTC. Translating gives CASSSRAYEQYF.

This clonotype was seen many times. CDR3 nucleotide sequence: TGTGCCAGCAGTTACCTTGATACGCAGTATTTT. This codes for CASSYLDTQYF. The chain is built from TRBV6-5 and TRBJ2-3; no definite D call. Germline-derived CDR1 and CDR2 are MNHEY and SVGAGI. V was pared by 2 bases and J by 6 bases, with 3 bases between. This CDR3 is built from 11 residues.

CDR3 loop: CASSHLQGACSGANVLTF. The CDR3 region has the DNA TGCGCCAGCAGTCACCTACAGGGGGCATGCTCTGGGGCCAACGTCCTGACTTTC. The chain links TRBV23-1 to TRBJ2-6; 9 nucleotides align to TRBD1. TRBV23-1 is marked as an open reading frame, function uncertain. J was trimmed by 0 bases and V by 3 bases; bases with no gene match: 6. There are 18 residues in the CDR3.